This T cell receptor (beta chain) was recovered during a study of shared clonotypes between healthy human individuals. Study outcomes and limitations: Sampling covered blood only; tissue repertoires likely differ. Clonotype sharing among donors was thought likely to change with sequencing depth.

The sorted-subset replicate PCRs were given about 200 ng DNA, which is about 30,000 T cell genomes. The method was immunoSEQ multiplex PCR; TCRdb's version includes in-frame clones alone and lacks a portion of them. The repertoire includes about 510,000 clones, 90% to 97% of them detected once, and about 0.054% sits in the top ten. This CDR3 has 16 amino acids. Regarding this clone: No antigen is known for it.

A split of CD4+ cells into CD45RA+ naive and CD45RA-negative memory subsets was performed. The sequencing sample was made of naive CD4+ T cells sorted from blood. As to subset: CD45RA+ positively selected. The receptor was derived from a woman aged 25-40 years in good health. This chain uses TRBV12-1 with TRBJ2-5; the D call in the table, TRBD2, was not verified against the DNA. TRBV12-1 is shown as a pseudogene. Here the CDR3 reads CASSQGVGGKRETQYF. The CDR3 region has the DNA TGTGCCAGCAGCCAGGGCGTGGGGGGGAAACGAGAGACCCAGTACTTC.